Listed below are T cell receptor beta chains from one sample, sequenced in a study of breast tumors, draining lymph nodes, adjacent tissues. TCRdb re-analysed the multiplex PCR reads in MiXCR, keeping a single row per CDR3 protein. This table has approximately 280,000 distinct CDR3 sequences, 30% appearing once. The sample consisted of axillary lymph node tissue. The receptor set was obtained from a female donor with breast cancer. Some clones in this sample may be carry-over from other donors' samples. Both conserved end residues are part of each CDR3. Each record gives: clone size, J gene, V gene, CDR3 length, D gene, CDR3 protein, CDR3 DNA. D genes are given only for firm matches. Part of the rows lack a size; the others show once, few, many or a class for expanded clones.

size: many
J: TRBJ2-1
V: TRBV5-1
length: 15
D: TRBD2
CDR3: CASSAAGVRNNEQFF
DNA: TGCGCCAGCAGCGCAGCGGGAGTGAGGAACAATGAGCAGTTCTTC

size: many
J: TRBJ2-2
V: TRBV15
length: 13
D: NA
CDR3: CATSRDRGGELFF
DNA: TGTGCCACCAGCAGAGATAGGGGCGGGGAGCTGTTTTTT

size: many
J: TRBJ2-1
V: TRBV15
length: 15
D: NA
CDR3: CATSRAKGSYNEQFF
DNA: TGTGCCACCAGCAGAGCGAAAGGGTCCTACAATGAGCAGTTCTTC

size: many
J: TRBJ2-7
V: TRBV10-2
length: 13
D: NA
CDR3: CASSASLAPQQYF
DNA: TGCGCCAGCAGTGCGTCGCTAGCACCTCAGCAGTACTTC

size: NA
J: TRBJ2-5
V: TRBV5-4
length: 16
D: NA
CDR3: CASSLEKARVQETQYF
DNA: TGTGCCAGCAGCTTGGAGAAGGCGAGGGTCCAAGAGACCCAGTACTTC

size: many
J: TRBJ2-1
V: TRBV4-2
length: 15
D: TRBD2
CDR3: CASSQGIAGANEQFF
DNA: TGTGCCAGCAGCCAGGGTATAGCGGGAGCTAATGAGCAGTTCTTC

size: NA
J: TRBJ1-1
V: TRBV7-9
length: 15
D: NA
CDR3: CASSLGGAVNTEAFF
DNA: TGTGCCAGCAGCTTAGGGGGCGCAGTGAACACTGAAGCTTTCTTT

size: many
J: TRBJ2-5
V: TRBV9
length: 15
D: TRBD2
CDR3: CASALTSGSQETQYF
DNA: TGTGCCAGCGCTCTGACTAGCGGGAGTCAAGAGACCCAGTACTTC

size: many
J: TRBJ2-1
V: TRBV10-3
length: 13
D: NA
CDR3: CAISDLAYNEQFF
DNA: TGTGCCATCAGTGATTTGGCATACAATGAGCAGTTCTTC

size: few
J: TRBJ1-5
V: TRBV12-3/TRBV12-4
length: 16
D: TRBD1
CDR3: CASSFYFGTGYQPQHF
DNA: TGTGCCAGCAGTTTTTACTTCGGGACAGGGTACCAGCCCCAGCATTTT

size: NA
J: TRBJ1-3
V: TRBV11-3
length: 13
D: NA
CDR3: CASSYAGRTTVYF
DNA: TGTGCCAGCAGTTACGCCGGGAGAACCACCGTATATTTT

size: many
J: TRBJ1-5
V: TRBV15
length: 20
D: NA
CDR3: CATLAGRGFTSGLSNQPQHF
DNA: TGTGCCACCTTGGCGGGGCGGGGGTTCACGTCGGGGTTGAGCAATCAGCCCCAGCATTTT

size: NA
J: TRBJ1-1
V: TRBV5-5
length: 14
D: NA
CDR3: CASSLQAMNTEAFF
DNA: TGTGCCAGCAGCTTGCAGGCCATGAACACTGAAGCTTTCTTT

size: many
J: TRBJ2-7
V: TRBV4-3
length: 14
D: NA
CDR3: CASSQESRGSEQYF
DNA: TGCGCCAGCAGCCAAGAGAGTCGGGGCTCCGAGCAGTACTTC

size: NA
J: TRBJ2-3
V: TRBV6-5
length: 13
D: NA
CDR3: CASGPLGTDTQYF
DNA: TGTGCCAGCGGTCCTCTAGGCACAGATACGCAGTATTTT

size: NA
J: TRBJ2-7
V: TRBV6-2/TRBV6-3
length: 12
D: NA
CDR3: CASSFRIYEQYF
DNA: TGTGCCAGTTCTTTCCGGATTTACGAGCAGTACTTC

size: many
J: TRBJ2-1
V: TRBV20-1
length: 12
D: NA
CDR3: CSARGTYNEQFF
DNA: TGCAGTGCTAGAGGTACCTACAATGAGCAGTTCTTC

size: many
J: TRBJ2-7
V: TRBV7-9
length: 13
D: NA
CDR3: CASSLKGSYEQYF
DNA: TGTGCCAGCAGCCTAAAGGGCAGCTACGAGCAGTACTTC

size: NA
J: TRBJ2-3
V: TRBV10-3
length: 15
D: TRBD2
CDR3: CAISPSGRSTDTQYF
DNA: TGTGCCATCAGCCCTAGCGGGAGAAGCACAGATACGCAGTATTTT

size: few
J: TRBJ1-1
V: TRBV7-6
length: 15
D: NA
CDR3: CASSPGWVGDTEAFF
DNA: TGTGCCAGCAGCCCCGGGTGGGTGGGGGACACTGAAGCTTTCTTT

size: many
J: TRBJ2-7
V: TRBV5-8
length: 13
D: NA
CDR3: CASSLREPYEQYF
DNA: TGTGCCAGCAGCTTGCGGGAGCCCTACGAGCAGTACTTC

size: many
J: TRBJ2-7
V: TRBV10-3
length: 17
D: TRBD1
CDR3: CAISESGTGVKLSEQYF
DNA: TGTGCCATCAGTGAGTCGGGGACAGGGGTTAAACTGTCCGAGCAGTACTTC

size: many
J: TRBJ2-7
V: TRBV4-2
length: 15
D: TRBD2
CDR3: CASSQVREGLGEQYF
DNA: TGTGCCAGCAGCCAAGTTCGGGAGGGCTTGGGCGAGCAGTACTTC

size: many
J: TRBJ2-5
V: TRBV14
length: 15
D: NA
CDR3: CASTAARGVKETQYF
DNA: TGTGCCAGCACCGCAGCCCGGGGCGTCAAGGAGACCCAGTACTTC

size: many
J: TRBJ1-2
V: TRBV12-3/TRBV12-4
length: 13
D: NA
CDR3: CASSFGLPEGYTF
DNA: TGTGCCAGCAGTTTTGGGTTGCCGGAGGGCTACACCTTC

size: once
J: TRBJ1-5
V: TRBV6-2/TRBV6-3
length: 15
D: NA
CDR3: CASRPVGGSNQPQHF
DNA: TGTGCCAGCAGACCGGTCGGGGGTAGCAATCAGCCCCAGCATTTT

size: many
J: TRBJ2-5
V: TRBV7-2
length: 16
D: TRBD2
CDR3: CASSFRASGISETQYF
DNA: TGTGCCAGCAGCTTTAGGGCTAGCGGCATCTCGGAGACCCAGTACTTC

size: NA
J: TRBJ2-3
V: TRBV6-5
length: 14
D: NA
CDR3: CAGSYPGSADTQYF
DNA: TGTGCCGGCAGTTACCCCGGGAGTGCAGATACGCAGTATTTT

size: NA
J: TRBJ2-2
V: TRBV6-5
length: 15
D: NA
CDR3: CASSFTGSNTGELFF
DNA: TGTGCCAGCAGTTTTACAGGATCGAACACCGGGGAGCTGTTTTTT

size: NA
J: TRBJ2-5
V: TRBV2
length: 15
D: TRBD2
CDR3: CAGSGIAGSMETQYF
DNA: TGTGCCGGCAGTGGAATAGCGGGATCTATGGAGACCCAGTACTTC

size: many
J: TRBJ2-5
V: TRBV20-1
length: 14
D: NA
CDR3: CSARDYGGGETQYF
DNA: TGCAGTGCTAGAGATTACGGGGGAGGAGAGACCCAGTACTTC

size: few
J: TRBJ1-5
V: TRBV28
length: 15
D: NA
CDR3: CASKTGPISNQPQHF
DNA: TGTGCCAGCAAGACAGGCCCAATTAGCAATCAGCCCCAGCATTTT

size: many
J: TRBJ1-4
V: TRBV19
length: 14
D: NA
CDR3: CASSIQGFNEKLFF
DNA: TGTGCCAGTAGTATCCAGGGGTTCAATGAAAAACTGTTTTTT

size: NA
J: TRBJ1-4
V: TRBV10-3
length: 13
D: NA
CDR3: CAISEGVGAGGPF
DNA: TGTGCCATCAGTGAGGGGGTAGGAGCGGGAGGGCCTTTT

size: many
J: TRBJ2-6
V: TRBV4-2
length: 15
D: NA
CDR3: CASSPNHSGANVLTF
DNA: TGTGCCAGCAGCCCCAACCACTCTGGGGCCAACGTCCTGACTTTC

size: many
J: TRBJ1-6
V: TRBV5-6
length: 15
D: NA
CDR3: CASSLLWGNSSPLHF
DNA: TGTGCCAGCAGCCTCCTTTGGGGTAACAGCTCACCCCTCCACTTT

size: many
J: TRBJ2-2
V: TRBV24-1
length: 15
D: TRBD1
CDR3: CATSDRTGGAGELFF
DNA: TGTGCCACCAGTGATCGGACAGGGGGGGCCGGGGAGCTGTTTTTT

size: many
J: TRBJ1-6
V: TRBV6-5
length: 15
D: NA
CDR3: CASSYSNIRDSPLHF
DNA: TGTGCCAGCAGTTACTCTAATATTCGGGATTCACCCCTCCACTTT

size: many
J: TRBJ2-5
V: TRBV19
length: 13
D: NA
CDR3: CASRKEGRETQYF
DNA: TGTGCCAGTAGAAAAGAAGGGCGGGAGACCCAGTACTTC

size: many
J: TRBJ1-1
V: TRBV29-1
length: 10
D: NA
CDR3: CSVGQLEAFF
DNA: TGCAGCGTTGGGCAACTTGAAGCTTTCTTT

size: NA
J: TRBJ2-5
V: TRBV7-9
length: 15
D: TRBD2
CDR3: CASSGLAGGVETQYF
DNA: TGTGCCAGCAGCGGACTAGCGGGAGGTGTAGAGACCCAGTACTTC

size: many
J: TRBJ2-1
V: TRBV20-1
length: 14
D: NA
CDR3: CSAKPNRRGNEQFF
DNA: TGCAGTGCAAAGCCTAACCGGCGGGGCAATGAGCAGTTCTTC